Shown below are 32 T cell receptor beta chains from a single sample sequenced in a study of vaccination and CD4 T cells after COVID-19. MiXCR, applied by TCRdb to the PCR reads, yields one record per CDR3 protein. The profile shows around 21,000 distinct CDR3 sequences, around 64% of them singletons. The sample was CD4+ T cells from blood, taken after SARS-CoV-2 vaccination. These receptors were taken from a human donor who had recovered from COVID-19.

The chain couples TRBV20-1 to TRBJ2-7; 8 bases line up with TRBD1. The CDR3 runs 12 residues. Germline V gene lookup returns CDR1 DFQATT and CDR2 SNEGSKA (reference sequence). Trimming removed 6 bases from V and 7 bases from J; junction bases left unmatched: 8. CDR3 sequence reads: CSASGQGGEQYF. CDR3 in DNA: TGCAGTGCGAGTGGACAGGGTGGAGAGCAGTACTTC.

The J gene is TRBJ1-3, the V gene TRBV7-9; tentatively, D is TRBD1 (6 bases). CDR1 is SEHNR and CDR2 is FQNEAQ in the germline V gene (reference sequence). The CDR3 loop spans 14 amino acids. V lost 5 bases and J lost 2, with 10 bases in between. CDR3 in DNA: TGTGCCAGCAGCCTCGGGACAACTGGAAACACCATATATTTT. Encoded protein: CASSLGTTGNTIYF.

The V gene is TRBV20-1, the J gene TRBJ1-3, with D unclear. CDR1 is DFQATT and CDR2 is SNEGSKA in the germline V gene (reference sequence). The V and J ends lost 5 bases and 0 bases respectively, with 8 bases between them. The CDR3 is 13 residues long. CDR3 sequence: CSAGSISGNTIYF. The DNA for the CDR3 is TGCAGTGCTGGGTCCATCTCTGGAAACACCATATATTTT.

This rearrangement joins TRBV11-3 to TRBJ1-3; D remains unclear. Germline CDR1 is SGHNT and CDR2 is YENEEA. V lost 1 base to trimming and J lost 8 bases, with 12 bases between them. The CDR3 has 14 residues. This CDR3 reads CASSLGGGKDTIYF. CDR3 nucleotide sequence: TGTGCCAGCAGCTTAGGAGGCGGGAAGGACACCATATATTTT.

The chain combines TRBV28 with TRBJ2-7; TRBD1 matches at 11 bases. Looked up from germline, CDR1 is MDHEN and CDR2 is SYDVKM. CDR3 length equals 15 residues. V gave up 6 bases and J gave up 3 bases; unmatched junction bases: 7. The CDR3 loop reads CASSEPGQGGYEQYF. DNA of the CDR3: TGTGCCAGCAGCGAACCGGGACAGGGGGGCTACGAGCAGTACTTC.

The J gene is TRBJ2-3, the V gene TRBV6-1; D is unclear. Germline V gene lookup returns CDR1 MNHNS and CDR2 SASEGT. Trimming pared 2 bases from V and 3 bases from J, leaving 15 bases between. This CDR3 spans 16 amino acids. CDR3 in amino acids: CASSEKRNIPTDTQYF. The CDR3 nucleotides read TGTGCCAGCAGTGAAAAGAGGAACATACCAACAGATACGCAGTATTTT.

This clonotype was seen a few times. The chain uses TRBV6-2 or TRBV6-3 and TRBJ1-5, with D tentatively TRBD1 (6 bases). The V gene lost 7 bases and the J gene lost 2 bases, with 15 bases spanning the gap. The CDR3 contains 15 residues. Germline V gene data show CDR1 as MNHEY and CDR2 as SVGEGT. The CDR3 protein is CASKTGGIGNQPQHF. CDR3 DNA sequence: TGTGCCAGCAAGACAGGCGGAATCGGCAATCAGCCCCAGCATTTT.

The chain recombines TRBV12-3 or TRBV12-4 with TRBJ1-6; D might be TRBD1 (5 bases). This CDR3 is 15 amino acids long. Trimming stripped 3 bases from V and 5 bases from J, with 11 bases between. The CDR3 region has the DNA TGTGCCAGCAGTTTTTCGGGACGGAATAATTCACCCCTCCACTTT. As protein: CASSFSGRNNSPLHF.

This rearrangement joins TRBV11-1 to TRBJ2-4; unclear D gene. Trimming removed 5 bases from V and 0 bases from J, with 8 bases in between. Germline lookup yields CDR1 SGHAT and CDR2 FQDESV (reference sequence). The CDR3 loop spans 14 amino acids. CDR3 bases: TGTGCCAGCAGCCTTAATATAGCCAAAAACATTCAGTACTTC. This translates into CASSLNIAKNIQYF.

In its sample, this clonotype was seen a few times. The chain combines TRBV6-1 with TRBJ2-5; D unresolved. CDR3 size: 13 residues. V gave up 4 bases and J gave up 1 base, with 7 bases separating them. Germline V gene sequence: CDR1 MNHNS, CDR2 SASEGT. The CDR3 region is CASSVGSQETQYF. The CDR3 coding sequence is TGTGCCAGCAGTGTGGGCAGCCAAGAGACCCAGTACTTC.

This clonotype was observed a few times. This chain joins TRBV6-1 and TRBJ2-2; D is unresolved. The CDR3 extends over 13 amino acids. V was trimmed by 5 bases and J by 7 bases, leaving 11 bases between them. CDR1 is MNHNS, CDR2 SASEGT, per germline. CDR3 in DNA: TGTGCCAGCAGTCCAACCCTTCTCGGGGAGCTGTTTTTT. Translation: CASSPTLLGELFF.

The gene calls are TRBV11-2 and TRBJ2-3; no reliable D call. The CDR3 sequence is 15 residues long. Trimming left V 4 bases short and J 0 bases short, with 11 bases between. Germline V lookup: CDR1 SGHAT, CDR2 FQNNGV. The CDR3 DNA sequence: TGTGCCAGCAGCTCCTCCATAGCCAGCACAGATACGCAGTATTTT. This encodes CASSSSIASTDTQYF.

As to this clonotype: Since the CDR3 does not end with the conserved phenylalanine or tryptophan, this likely comes from a read error. This chain connects TRBV6-5 to TRBJ1-1; 7 positions match TRBD1. CDR3 length equals 18 residues. From germline, CDR1 is MNHEY and CDR2 SVGAGI. The J segment lost 6 bases and the V segment lost 0 bases, leaving 16 bases of the junction unmatched. The CDR3 DNA follows: TGTGCCAGCAGTTACTCCCTCCCATTACAGGGGCGAGGGGCTGAAGCTTTCCTT. As protein: CASSYSLPLQGRGAEAFL.

J is TRBJ2-5 and V is TRBV20-1; the D is unclear. The CDR3 has 12 residues. V was trimmed by 3 bases and J by 3 bases, leaving 8 bases between them. Germline V gene sequence: CDR1 DFQATT, CDR2 SNEGSKA (reference sequence). The chain's CDR3 is CSASPREETQYF. DNA of the CDR3: TGCAGTGCTAGCCCTAGAGAAGAGACCCAGTACTTC.

This clonotype occurred once. The rearrangement links TRBV29-1 to TRBJ2-3, with 7 positions matching TRBD2. V trimming: 8 bases; J trimming: 2 bases; junction bases outside the gene matches: 10. From germline, CDR1 is SQVTM and CDR2 ANQGSEA. The CDR3 is 14 residues long. Here the CDR3 reads CSSGVGTNTDTQYF. The CDR3 DNA follows: TGCAGCTCGGGGGTAGGGACTAACACAGATACGCAGTATTTT.

The genes are TRBV10-3 and TRBJ2-7, with D uncertain. Trimming removed 7 bases at V and 0 bases at J, with 19 bases between. This CDR3 comprises 16 residues. Germline V gene data show CDR1 as ENHRY and CDR2 as SYGVKD. The DNA of the CDR3 is TGTGCCATCAACGCAAAACAGCCTCGAAGCTCCTACGAGCAGTACTTC. This sequence encodes CAINAKQPRSSYEQYF.

This clonotype has a handful of counts. This chain's CDR3 is CSASWSVTDTQYF. The DNA for the CDR3 is TGCAGTGCTAGCTGGTCAGTCACAGATACGCAGTATTTT. V usage is TRBV20-1 and J usage is TRBJ2-3; no definite D call. The CDR3 is 13 residues long. Germline loops: CDR1 DFQATT, CDR2 SNEGSKA (reference sequence). The V gene lost 3 bases and the J gene lost 2 bases, with 9 bases spanning the gap.

V gene TRBV6-2 or TRBV6-3 combines with J gene TRBJ1-4; 8 bases are shared with TRBD1. The CDR3 has 15 residues. Looked up from germline, CDR1 is MNHEY and CDR2 is SVGEGT. The V gene end was trimmed by 6 bases and the J gene end by 6 bases; junction bases not matched to a gene: 9. The CDR3 sequence is CASSRDRTNDEKLFF. For the CDR3, the DNA is TGTGCCAGCAGCAGGGACAGGACGAACGATGAAAAACTGTTTTTT.

J is TRBJ2-3 and V is TRBV7-8; the D gene is possibly TRBD1 (6 bases). With 0 bases removed from V and 2 bases from J, the gap between germline ends came to 9 bases. This CDR3 spans 15 amino acids. Germline CDR1 is SGHVS and CDR2 is FQNEAQ. Written as DNA, the CDR3 is TGTGCCAGCAGCTTAGCTCAGGGGAACACAGATACGCAGTATTTT. It specifies CASSLAQGNTDTQYF.

V usage is TRBV7-3 and J usage is TRBJ2-1; D remains ambiguous. Trimming left V 8 bases short and J 9 bases short, with 14 bases between. The length of the CDR3 is 12 residues. Looked up from germline, CDR1 is SGHTA and CDR2 is FQGTGA. Written as DNA, the CDR3 is TGTGCCAGCGGAAGCTCCAGTGGTGAGCAGTTCTTC. Amino acid sequence: CASGSSSGEQFF.

This clonotype came up a few times. This chain uses TRBV6-2 or TRBV6-3 with TRBJ1-5, with D possibly matching TRBD1 (5 bases). This CDR3 has 14 amino acids. Germline V gene sequence: CDR1 MNHEY, CDR2 SVGEGT. Between the trimmed V and J ends, which lost 6 bases and 5 bases, there was a span of 14 bases. The DNA for the CDR3 is TGTGCCAGCAGAACGGACAAGGAATATCAGCCCCAGCATTTT. It specifies CASRTDKEYQPQHF.

This clonotype was seen just once. One end of the junction is discordant with germline, which a read error may explain. This chain links TRBV28 with TRBJ2-7; D is perhaps TRBD2 (6 bases). This CDR3 comprises 10 residues. The germline CDR1 and CDR2 sequences are MDHEN and SYDVKM. In DNA form, the CDR3 reads TGTGCCAGCGGCCGGGAGTTACAGTGCTTC. Translating it yields CASGRELQCF. The entire variable domain, with the rest obtained from reference TRBV28 and TRBJ2-7, is as follows: DVKVTQSSRYLVKRTGEKVFLECVQDMDHENMFWYRQDPGLGLRLIYFSYDVKMKEKGDIPEGYSVSREKKERFSLILESASTNQTSMYLCASGRELQCFGPGTRLTVT.

As for this clonotype: The junction does not match germline at one end; this may be a read error. The chain joins TRBV7-7 to TRBJ2-1; TRBD2 agrees at 11 bases. Germline V gene sequence: CDR1 SSHAT, CDR2 FNYEAQ (reference sequence). CDR3 length: 15 residues. CDR3 sequence reads: CASSPGSGGGNEQFF. CDR3 coding DNA: TGTGCTAGCAGCCCGGGTAGCGGGGGGGGTAATGAGCAGTTCTTC. Full variable domain (missing parts from reference TRBV7-7 and TRBJ2-1): GAGVSQSPRYKVTKRGQDVTLRCDPISSHATLYWYQQALGQGPEFLTYFNYEAQPDKSGLPSDRFSAERPEGSISTLTIQRTEQRDSAMYRCASSPGSGGGNEQFFGPGTRLTVL.

The CDR3 nucleotides read TGTGCCACCAGCAGAGATGGAGTCTCTGGGGCCAACGTCCTGACTTTC. The encoded protein is CATSRDGVSGANVLTF. The chain carries TRBV15 and TRBJ2-6; D gene uncertain. CDR3 length: 16 amino acids. The germline gives CDR1 LNHNV, CDR2 YYDKDF (reference sequence). V lost 0 bases and J 0 bases, leaving 6 bases between the germline ends. Based on the CDR3 plus reference TRBV15 and TRBJ2-6, the full variable domain is DAMVIQNPRYQVTQFGKPVTLSCSQTLNHNVMYWYQQKSSQAPKLLFHYYDKDFNNEADTPDNFQSRRPNTSFCFLDIRSPGLGDTAMYLCATSRDGVSGANVLTFGAGSRLTVL.

The chain combines TRBV6-1 with TRBJ2-2; 7 bases match TRBD2. In germline, CDR1 is MNHNS, CDR2 SASEGT. After removal of 7 bases from V and 3 bases from J, the junction contained 5 bases not matched to a gene. The CDR3 sequence is 14 residues long. Here the CDR3 reads CASTEGLHTGELFF. The CDR3 DNA reads TGTGCCAGCACGGAGGGACTACACACCGGGGAGCTGTTTTTT.

The rearrangement uses TRBV20-1 and TRBJ1-2; D ambiguous. In germline, CDR1 is DFQATT, CDR2 SNEGSKA (reference sequence). The CDR3 runs to 13 residues. Between the trimmed V and J ends, which lost 7 bases and 4 bases, there was a span of 16 bases. For the CDR3, the DNA is TGCAGTGACTCAAACCCCGGATTCTATGGCTACACCTTC. Its translation: CSDSNPGFYGYTF.

The chain recombines TRBV6-2 or TRBV6-3 with TRBJ2-5; unclear D gene. The V end was cut by 8 bases, the J end by 0 bases, with 13 bases between. Germline CDR1 is MNHEY and CDR2 is SVGEGT. This CDR3 is 14 amino acids long. CDR3 sequence: CASANDLYQETQYF. CDR3 DNA sequence: TGTGCCAGCGCCAACGACTTGTACCAAGAGACCCAGTACTTC.

This clonotype was observed a few times. The chain is built from TRBV6-1 and TRBJ1-5; TRBD1 might be the D (6 bases). This CDR3 has 17 amino acids. The V end lost 6 bases, the J end lost 0 bases, and 18 bases lay between the germline ends. Germline loops: CDR1 MNHNS, CDR2 SASEGT. The chain's CDR3 is CASRPMDSAYSNQPQHF. CDR3 nucleotide sequence: TGTGCCAGCAGGCCAATGGACAGTGCCTATAGCAATCAGCCCCAGCATTTT.

This clonotype was seen only once. The chain joins TRBV30 to TRBJ1-2; D not certain. This CDR3 is 13 amino acids long. Trimming left V 5 bases short and J 7 bases short, with 17 bases between. CDR1 is GTSNPN, CDR2 SVGIG, per germline (reference sequence). Written as DNA, the CDR3 is TGTGCCTGGGCCCGGATGGAAGGCCGTGGCTACACCTTC. Translated, it gives CAWARMEGRGYTF.

This chain links TRBV7-6 with TRBJ2-2, with 13 nucleotides matching TRBD2. The CDR3 spans 16 residues. Per the germline V gene, CDR1 is SGHVS and CDR2 is FNYEAQ. The V and J ends lost 5 bases and 3 bases, in that order; junction bases with no gene match: 3. DNA for the CDR3: TGTGCCAGCAGCGCGGGACTAGCGGGATACACCGGGGAGCTGTTTTTT. The encoded protein is CASSAGLAGYTGELFF.

This chain connects TRBV20-1 to TRBJ2-4, with D tentatively TRBD2 (5 bases). Germline assignment: CDR1 DFQATT and CDR2 SNEGSKA (reference sequence). The V end was cut by 0 bases, the J end by 0 bases, with 12 bases between. The CDR3 length is 16 residues. CDR3 amino acids: CSARDVAGLAKNIQYF. Here the CDR3 DNA reads TGCAGTGCTAGAGATGTCGCAGGACTAGCCAAAAACATTCAGTACTTC.

The CDR3 is CASSWSGNEKLFF. The CDR3 coding sequence is TGTGCCAGCAGTTGGTCAGGAAATGAAAAACTGTTTTTT. The J gene is TRBJ1-4, the V gene TRBV6-5; no clear D. Germline-derived CDR1 and CDR2 are MNHEY and SVGAGI. The germline V and J ends were trimmed by 4 bases and 5 bases, with 8 bases remaining between them. CDR3 length: 13 residues.